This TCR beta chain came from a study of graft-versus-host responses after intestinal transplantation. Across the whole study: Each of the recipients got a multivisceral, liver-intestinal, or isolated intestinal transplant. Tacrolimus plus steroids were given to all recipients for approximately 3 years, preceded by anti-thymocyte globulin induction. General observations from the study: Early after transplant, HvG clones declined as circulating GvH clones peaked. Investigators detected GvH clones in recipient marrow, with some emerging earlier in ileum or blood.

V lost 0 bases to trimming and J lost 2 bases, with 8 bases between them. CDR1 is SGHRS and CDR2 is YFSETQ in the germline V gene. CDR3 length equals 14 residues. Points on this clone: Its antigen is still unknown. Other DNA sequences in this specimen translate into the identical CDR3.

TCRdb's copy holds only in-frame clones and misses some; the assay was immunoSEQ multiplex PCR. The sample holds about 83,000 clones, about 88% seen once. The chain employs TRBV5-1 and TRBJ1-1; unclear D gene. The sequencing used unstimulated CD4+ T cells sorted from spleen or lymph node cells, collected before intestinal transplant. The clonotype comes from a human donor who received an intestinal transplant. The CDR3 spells CASSLDQTNTEAFF. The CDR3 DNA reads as TGCGCCAGCAGCTTGGATCAGACAAACACTGAAGCTTTCTTT.